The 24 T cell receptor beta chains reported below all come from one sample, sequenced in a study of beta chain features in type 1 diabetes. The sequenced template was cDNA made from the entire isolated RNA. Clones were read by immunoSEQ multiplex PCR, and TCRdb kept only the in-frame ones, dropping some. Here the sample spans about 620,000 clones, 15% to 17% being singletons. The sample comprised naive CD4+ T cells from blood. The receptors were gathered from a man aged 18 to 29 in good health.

As DNA, the CDR3 is TGTGCCAGCAGCCAAGATCACCAGGGACAGGGTAATTCACCCCTCCACTTT. It is translated as CASSQDHQGQGNSPLHF. The chain recombines TRBV4-2 with TRBJ1-6, with 9 bases lining up with TRBD1. The CDR3 totals 17 residues. Germline CDR1 is LGHNA and CDR2 is YNFKEQ. Trimming cost V 0 bases and J 6 bases; bases outside gene matches: 6.

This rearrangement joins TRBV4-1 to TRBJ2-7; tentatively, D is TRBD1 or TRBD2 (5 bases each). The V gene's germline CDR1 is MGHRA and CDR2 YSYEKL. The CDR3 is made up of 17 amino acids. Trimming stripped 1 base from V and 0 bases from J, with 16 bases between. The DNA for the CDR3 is TGCGCCAGCAGCCAAGGGGATCGGGGCAGGGCCTCCTACGAGCAGTACTTC. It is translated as CASSQGDRGRASYEQYF.

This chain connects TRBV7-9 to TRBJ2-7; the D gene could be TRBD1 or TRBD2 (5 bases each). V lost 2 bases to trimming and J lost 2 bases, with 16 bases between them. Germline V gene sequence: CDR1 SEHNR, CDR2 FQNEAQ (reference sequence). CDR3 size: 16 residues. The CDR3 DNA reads TGTGCCAGCAGCTTATTGTATCGGGACCGACCCTACGAGCAGTACTTC. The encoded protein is CASSLLYRDRPYEQYF.

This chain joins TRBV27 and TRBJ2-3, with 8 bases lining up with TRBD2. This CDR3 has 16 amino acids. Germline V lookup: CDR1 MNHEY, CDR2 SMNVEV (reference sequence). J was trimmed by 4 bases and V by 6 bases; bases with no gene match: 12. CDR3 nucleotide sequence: TGTGCCAGCAGCCTCCGGGTCCTCGGGGGGGCAGATACGCAGTATTTT. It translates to CASSLRVLGGADTQYF.

CDR3 DNA sequence: TGTGCCAGCAGCTGGGACGGCCTTTCAGGAACCCAGTACTTC. Translating it yields CASSWDGLSGTQYF. The chain links TRBV7-9 to TRBJ2-5; D tentatively reads TRBD1 or TRBD2 (5 bases each). The germline gives CDR1 SEHNR, CDR2 FQNEAQ (reference sequence). Trimming removed 4 bases at V and 8 bases at J, with 17 bases between. This CDR3 comprises 14 residues. Based on the CDR3 plus reference TRBV7-9 and TRBJ2-5, the full variable domain is DTGVSQNPRHKITKRGQNVTFRCDPISEHNRLYWYRQTLGQGPEFLTYFQNEAQLEKSRLLSDRFSAERPKGSFSTLEIQRTEQGDSAMYLCASSWDGLSGTQYFGPGTRLLVL.

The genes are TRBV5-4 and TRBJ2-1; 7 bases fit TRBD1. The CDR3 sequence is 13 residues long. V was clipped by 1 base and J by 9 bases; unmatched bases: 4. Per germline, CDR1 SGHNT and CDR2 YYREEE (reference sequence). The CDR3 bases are TGTGCCAGCAGCTTGCAGGGGGTGGGTGAGCAGTTCTTC. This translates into CASSLQGVGEQFF.

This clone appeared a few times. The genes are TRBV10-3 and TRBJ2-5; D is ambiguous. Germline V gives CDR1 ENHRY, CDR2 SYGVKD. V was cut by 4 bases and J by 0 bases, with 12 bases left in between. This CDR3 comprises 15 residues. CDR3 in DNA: TGTGCCATCAGTGCCCCCGGTTGGTACCAAGAGACCCAGTACTTC. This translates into CAISAPGWYQETQYF.

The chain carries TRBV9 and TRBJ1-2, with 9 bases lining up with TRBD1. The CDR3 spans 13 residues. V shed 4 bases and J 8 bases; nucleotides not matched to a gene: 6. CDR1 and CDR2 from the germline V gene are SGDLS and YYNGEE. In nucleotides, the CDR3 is TGTGCCAGCAGCCGGGACAGGGTAAACGGCTACACCTTC. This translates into CASSRDRVNGYTF.

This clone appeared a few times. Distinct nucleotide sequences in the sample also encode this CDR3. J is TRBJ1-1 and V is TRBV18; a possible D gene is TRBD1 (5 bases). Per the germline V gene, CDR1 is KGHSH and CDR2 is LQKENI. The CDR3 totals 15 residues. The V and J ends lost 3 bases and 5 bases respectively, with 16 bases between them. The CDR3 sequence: CASSPPKGAGTEAFF. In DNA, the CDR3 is TGTGCCAGCTCACCCCCAAAAGGGGCTGGAACTGAAGCTTTCTTT.

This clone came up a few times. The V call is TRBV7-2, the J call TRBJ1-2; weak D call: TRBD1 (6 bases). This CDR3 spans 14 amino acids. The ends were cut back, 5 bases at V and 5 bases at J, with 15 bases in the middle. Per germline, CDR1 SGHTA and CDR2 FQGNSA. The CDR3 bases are TGTGCCAGCAGCGATGCCAACAGGGAGTATGGCTACACCTTC. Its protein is CASSDANREYGYTF.

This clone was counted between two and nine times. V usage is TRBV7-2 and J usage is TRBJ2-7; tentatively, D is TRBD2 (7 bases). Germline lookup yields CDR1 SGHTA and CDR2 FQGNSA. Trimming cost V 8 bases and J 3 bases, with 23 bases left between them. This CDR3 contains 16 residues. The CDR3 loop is CASLLGGALGHYEQYF. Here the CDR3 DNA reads TGTGCCAGCCTTCTTGGGGGGGCGCTCGGTCACTACGAGCAGTACTTC.

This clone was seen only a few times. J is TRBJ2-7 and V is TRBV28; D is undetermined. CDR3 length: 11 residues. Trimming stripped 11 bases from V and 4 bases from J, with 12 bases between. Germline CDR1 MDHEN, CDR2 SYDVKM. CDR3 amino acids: CAATQRYEQYF. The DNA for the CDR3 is TGTGCCGCAACCCAGAGGTACGAGCAGTACTTC.

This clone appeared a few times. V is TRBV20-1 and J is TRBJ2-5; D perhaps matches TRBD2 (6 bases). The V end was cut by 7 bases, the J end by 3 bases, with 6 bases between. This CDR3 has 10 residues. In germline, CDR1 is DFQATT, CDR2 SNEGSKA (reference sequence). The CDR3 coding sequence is TGCAGTGGGGGGGAAGAGACCCAGTACTTC. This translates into CSGGEETQYF.

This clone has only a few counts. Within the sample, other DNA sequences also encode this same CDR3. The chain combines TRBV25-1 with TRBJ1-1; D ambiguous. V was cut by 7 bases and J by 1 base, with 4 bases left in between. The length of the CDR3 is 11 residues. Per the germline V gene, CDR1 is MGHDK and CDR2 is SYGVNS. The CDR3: CASTGNTEAFF. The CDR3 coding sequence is TGTGCCAGCACAGGGAACACTGAAGCTTTCTTT.

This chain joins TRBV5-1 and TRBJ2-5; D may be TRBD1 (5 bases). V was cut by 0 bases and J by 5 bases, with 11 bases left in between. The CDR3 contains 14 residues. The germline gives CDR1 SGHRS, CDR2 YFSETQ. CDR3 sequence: CASSLGEGAETQYF. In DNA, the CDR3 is TGCGCCAGCAGCTTGGGTGAAGGGGCGGAGACCCAGTACTTC.

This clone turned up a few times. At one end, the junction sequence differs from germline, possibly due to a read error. DNA for the CDR3: TGTGCTAGCAGCCCCCAGTCGGGCCTTTCCTACAATGAGCAGTTCTTC. This translates into CASSPQSGLSYNEQFF. The rearrangement uses TRBV7-7 and TRBJ2-1; D is undetermined. CDR1 is SSHAT and CDR2 is FNYEAQ in the germline V gene (reference sequence). The CDR3 spans 16 residues.

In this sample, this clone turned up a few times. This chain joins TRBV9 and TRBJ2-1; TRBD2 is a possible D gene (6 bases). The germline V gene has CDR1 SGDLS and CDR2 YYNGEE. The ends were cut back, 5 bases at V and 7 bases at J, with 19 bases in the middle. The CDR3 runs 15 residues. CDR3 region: CASSSWGDRINEQFF. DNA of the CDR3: TGTGCCAGCAGTTCTTGGGGGGACCGAATAAATGAGCAGTTCTTC. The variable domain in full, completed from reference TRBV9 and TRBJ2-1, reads DSGVTQTPKHLITATGQRVTLRCSPRSGDLSVYWYQQSLDQGLQFLIQYYNGEERAKGNILERFSAQQFPDLHSELNLSSLELGDSALYFCASSSWGDRINEQFFGPGTRLTVL.

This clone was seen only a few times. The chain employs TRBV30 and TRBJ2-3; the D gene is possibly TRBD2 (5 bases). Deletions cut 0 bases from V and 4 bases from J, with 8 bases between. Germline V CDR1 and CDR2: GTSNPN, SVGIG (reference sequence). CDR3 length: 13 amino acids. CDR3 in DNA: TGTGCCTGGAGTGTACGGGATGCAGATACGCAGTATTTT. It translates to CAWSVRDADTQYF.

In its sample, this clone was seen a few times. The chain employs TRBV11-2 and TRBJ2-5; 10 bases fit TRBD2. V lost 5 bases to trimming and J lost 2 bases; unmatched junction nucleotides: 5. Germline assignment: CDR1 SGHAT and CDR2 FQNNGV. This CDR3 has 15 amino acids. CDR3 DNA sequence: TGTGCCAGCAGCGGGGTGGGACTAGCGCAAGAGACCCAGTACTTC. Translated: CASSGVGLAQETQYF.

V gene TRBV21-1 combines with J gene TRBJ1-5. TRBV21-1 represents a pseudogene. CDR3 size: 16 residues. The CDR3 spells CASSNFPGFSNQPQHF. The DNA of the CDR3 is TGTGCCAGCAGCAATTTTCCCGGTTTTAGCAATCAGCCCCAGCATTTT.

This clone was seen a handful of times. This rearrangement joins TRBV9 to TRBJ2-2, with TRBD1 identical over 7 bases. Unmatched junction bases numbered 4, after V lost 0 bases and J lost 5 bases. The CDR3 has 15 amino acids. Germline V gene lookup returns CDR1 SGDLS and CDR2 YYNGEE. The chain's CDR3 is CASSVVSGGTGELFF. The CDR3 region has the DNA TGTGCCAGCAGCGTAGTCTCAGGGGGTACCGGGGAGCTGTTTTTT.

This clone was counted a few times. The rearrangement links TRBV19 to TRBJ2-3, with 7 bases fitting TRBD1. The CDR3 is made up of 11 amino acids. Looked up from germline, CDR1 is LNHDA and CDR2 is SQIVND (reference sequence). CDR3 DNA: TGTTCGACAGGGATAGGAGATACGCAGTATTTT. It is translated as CSTGIGDTQYF.

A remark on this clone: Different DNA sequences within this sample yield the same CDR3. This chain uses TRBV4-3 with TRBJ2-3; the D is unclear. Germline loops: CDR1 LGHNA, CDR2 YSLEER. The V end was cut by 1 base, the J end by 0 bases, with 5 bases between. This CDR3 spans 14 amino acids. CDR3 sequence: CASSQGRSTDTQYF. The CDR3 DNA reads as TGCGCCAGCAGCCAAGGACGGAGCACAGATACGCAGTATTTT.

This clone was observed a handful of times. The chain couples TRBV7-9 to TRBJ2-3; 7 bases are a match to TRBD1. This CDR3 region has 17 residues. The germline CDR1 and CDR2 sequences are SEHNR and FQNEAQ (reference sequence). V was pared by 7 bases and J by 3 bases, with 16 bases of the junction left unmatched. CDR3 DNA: TGTGCCAGCACCCGTCCTGGAAGGGGGCCCTCGACAGATACGCAGTATTTT. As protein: CASTRPGRGPSTDTQYF.